These 15 T cell receptor beta chains were sequenced from one sample in a study of blood T cell repertoires in COVID-19. Generated by immunoSEQ multiplex PCR, the TCRdb table keeps only in-frame clones and is missing some. The sample contains 300,000 to 350,000 clones, roughly 90% of which appear only once. The sequenced material came from PBMCs or T cells enriched from blood (not recorded which). Receptors originate from a woman younger than 30 who had recovered from COVID-19.

The chain uses TRBV18 and TRBJ2-1; 9 bases are a match to TRBD1. Germline V gene data show CDR1 as KGHSH and CDR2 as LQKENI. The J segment lost 13 bases and the V segment lost 3 bases, leaving 10 bases of the junction unmatched. The CDR3 contains 14 residues. The CDR3 here is CASSPSTGGVPQFF. The CDR3 nucleotides are TGTGCCAGCTCACCGTCGACAGGGGGTGTCCCCCAGTTCTTC.

This clone has only a few counts. The chain is built from TRBV19 and TRBJ2-1; the match to TRBD1 covers 8 bases. The CDR3 extends over 15 amino acids. The ends lost 6 bases at V and 2 bases at J; junction bases unmatched: 6. In germline, CDR1 is LNHDA, CDR2 SQIVND (reference sequence). The CDR3 spells CASRIGQGPYNEQFF. Written as DNA, the CDR3 is TGTGCCAGTAGAATCGGACAGGGTCCCTACAATGAGCAGTTCTTC.

With regard to this clone: The junction and the germline gene differ at one end; a read error may be behind it. This sequence joins TRBV24-1 and TRBJ2-7; no clear D gene. CDR3 size: 16 residues. Per the germline V gene, CDR1 is KGHDR and CDR2 is SFDVKD. The CDR3 nucleotides read TGTGCCATCAGTGATTTCGGGTACCCCTTGACCTACGAGCAGTACTTC. Protein: CAISDFGYPLTYEQYF.

This chain joins TRBV29-1 and TRBJ2-7, with D maybe TRBD2 (5 bases). CDR1 SQVTM and CDR2 ANQGSEA come from the germline V gene. This CDR3 spans 12 amino acids. Trimming cost V 2 bases and J 6 bases, with 11 bases left between them. CDR3 sequence: CSVESFRGEQYF. CDR3 nucleotide sequence: TGCAGCGTTGAATCTTTCCGGGGCGAGCAGTACTTC.

The chain uses TRBV19 and TRBJ1-6; unclear D gene. The CDR3 loop spans 13 amino acids. Germline CDR1 LNHDA, CDR2 SQIVND (reference sequence). Trimming shortened V by 2 bases and J by 8 bases, and 7 bases separated the two germline ends. The CDR3: CASSINGDSPLHF. CDR3 DNA sequence: TGTGCCAGTAGTATAAATGGAGATTCACCCCTCCACTTT.

The V and J genes are TRBV3-1 (or the pseudogene TRBV3-2) and TRBJ2-6, with 13 bases identical to TRBD2. CDR3 size: 19 residues. The germline V gene has CDR1 LGHDT and CDR2 YNNKEL (reference sequence). Trimming at V came to 1 base and at J to 1 base, leaving 4 bases not matched to a gene. Here the CDR3 DNA reads TGTGCCAGCAGCCAAGTCCTACTAGCGGGGGGGTCTGGGGCCAACGTCCTGACTTTC. Translation: CASSQVLLAGGSGANVLTF.

This chain uses TRBV6-2 or TRBV6-3 with TRBJ1-2, with 9 bases aligning to TRBD1. Per the germline V gene, CDR1 is MNHEY and CDR2 is SVGEGT. V shed 4 bases and J 2 bases; nucleotides not matched to a gene: 14. The CDR3 contains 18 residues. The CDR3 DNA reads TGTGCCAGCAGTTCGTTCACAGGGGGCGCGTCTAGAAACTATGGCTACACCTTC. Amino acids: CASSSFTGGASRNYGYTF.

The chain combines TRBV6-2 or TRBV6-3 with TRBJ1-2; no definite D call. The CDR3 consists of 14 residues. CDR1 is MNHEY, CDR2 SVGEGT, per germline. V shed 0 bases and J shed 6 bases, with 11 bases lying between them. CDR3 DNA sequence: TGTGCCAGCAGTTACTCGTTGGGAGGTGATGGCTACACCTTC. Residues: CASSYSLGGDGYTF.

V and J are TRBV28 and TRBJ1-2; 7 bases are a match to TRBD1. Trimming removed 2 bases from V and 7 bases from J; junction bases left unmatched: 10. CDR1 is MDHEN and CDR2 is SYDVKM in the germline V gene. This CDR3 has 15 residues. CDR3 in amino acids: CASSLMVGTVPGYTF. In nucleotides, the CDR3 is TGTGCCAGCAGTTTAATGGTCGGGACAGTACCTGGCTACACCTTC.

The chain employs TRBV7-2 and TRBJ1-4; a weak D match, TRBD1 (5 bases). The CDR3 totals 13 residues. Germline CDR1 and CDR2: SGHTA and FQGNSA. V was shortened by 5 bases and J by 5 bases, with 9 bases between the two germline ends. The CDR3 bases are TGTGCCAGCAGCAGGACACTCAATGAAAAACTGTTTTTT. It encodes CASSRTLNEKLFF.

The CDR3 is CATSEAGTEAFF. CDR3 nucleotides: TGTGCCACCAGTGAAGCGGGGACTGAAGCTTTCTTT. The chain employs TRBV24-1 and TRBJ1-1; D ambiguous. V lost 4 bases to trimming and J lost 5 bases, with 7 bases between them. CDR1 KGHDR and CDR2 SFDVKD come from the germline V gene. The CDR3 is 12 residues long.

CDR3 sequence reads: CASSSTSGRYNGELFF. The CDR3 DNA follows: TGTGCCAGCTCAAGTACTAGCGGGAGGTACAACGGGGAGCTGTTTTTT. The rearrangement links TRBV18 to TRBJ2-2; 12 nucleotides line up with TRBD2. Germline CDR1 KGHSH, CDR2 LQKENI. There are 16 residues in the CDR3. The J segment lost 7 bases and the V segment lost 5 bases, leaving 8 bases of the junction unmatched.

This clone has only a few counts. Written as DNA, the CDR3 is TGTGCCAGCAGAATGTACAGGGAGGGCTCTGGAAACACCATATATTTT. Residues: CASRMYREGSGNTIYF. V and J are TRBV4-2 and TRBJ1-3; weak D call: TRBD1 (6 bases). CDR1 and CDR2 (germline): LGHNA, YNFKEQ. V gave up 6 bases and J gave up 0 bases, with 15 bases separating them. The CDR3 runs 16 residues.

The chain couples TRBV28 to TRBJ1-3; D not resolved. Trimming cost V 7 bases and J 0 bases, with 7 bases left between them. CDR1 and CDR2 from the germline V gene are MDHEN and SYDVKM. CDR3 length equals 13 residues. The CDR3 reads CASMPYSGNTIYF. The CDR3, as DNA: TGTGCCAGCATGCCCTACTCTGGAAACACCATATATTTT.

This clone was detected only a few times. The rearrangement links TRBV4-3 to TRBJ1-1, with a tentative D call TRBD1 (6 bases). The V gene's germline CDR1 is LGHNA and CDR2 YSLEER. Trimming took off 1 base at V and 0 bases at J, with 12 bases between the two ends. The CDR3 is 16 amino acids. The CDR3 sequence is CASSQVRGTMNTEAFF. The CDR3 coding sequence is TGCGCCAGCAGCCAAGTAAGGGGGACAATGAACACTGAAGCTTTCTTT.